This T cell receptor beta chain was captured in a study of T cells in Graves' hyperthyroidism and ophthalmopathy. RNA transcripts provided the source from which TCR beta CDR3 regions were amplified. With the HTBI primer set, the TCR CDR3 went through a first round of RT-PCR. One entry per CDR3 protein, called by TCRdb with MiXCR from the multiplex PCR reads. The table lists 350,000 to 450,000 distinct CDR3 sequences, approximately 18% of them singletons. The V gene end was trimmed by 8 bases and the J gene end by 5 bases; junction bases not matched to a gene: 5. Germline CDR1 reads GTSNPN; CDR2 reads SVGIG (reference sequence). CDR3 length: 11 amino acids. In this sample, this clonotype turned up many times.

The TCR sequence derives from a woman in her twenties or thirties with Graves' hyperthyroidism that later progressed to Graves' ophthalmopathy. The chain links TRBV30 to TRBJ1-2; TRBD1 agrees at 7 bases. Sequencing input: blood. CDR3 loop: CAADREYGYTF. CDR3 in DNA: TGTGCCGCTGACAGGGAGTATGGCTACACCTTC.